The rows below give T cell receptor beta chains drawn from one sample of a study of T cells in Graves' hyperthyroidism and ophthalmopathy. In TCRdb, the multiplex PCR reads were re-called with MiXCR into one record per CDR3 protein. The sample consists of around 580,000 distinct CDR3 sequences, around 46% of them appearing once. Sequences were obtained from peripheral blood or thyroid tissue (not recorded which). The origin of the receptors is a woman aged 18 to 35 with Graves' hyperthyroidism. Both conserved end residues are part of each CDR3. Fields, in order: CDR3 protein, CDR3 DNA, D gene, V gene, J gene, clone size. A D gene is named only where the DNA matches it firmly. Not every row has a clone size; where given, it reads once, few, many or a size class.

CASSLGASYNSPLHF	TGTGCCAGCAGCCTCGGGGCCTCCTACAATTCACCCCTCCACTTT	.	TRBV3-1	TRBJ1-6	.
CASSLVGIWEQYF	TGTGCCAGCAGCTTGGTCGGGATTTGGGAGCAGTACTTC	.	TRBV5-4	TRBJ2-7	many
CASTPGANTGELFF	TGTGCCAGCACCCCGGGCGCGAACACCGGGGAGCTGTTTTTT	.	TRBV7-9	TRBJ2-2	many
CSARELGAGGPETQYF	TGCAGTGCTAGGGAACTGGGAGCGGGGGGCCCAGAGACCCAGTACTTC	TRBD2	TRBV20-1	TRBJ2-5	.
CSARGTKNYEQYF	TGCAGTGCTAGAGGGACAAAGAACTACGAGCAGTACTTC	.	TRBV20-1	TRBJ2-7	.
CAISERPGTHSYEQYF	TGTGCCATCAGTGAACGCCCCGGGACACACTCCTACGAGCAGTACTTC	.	TRBV10-3	TRBJ2-7	.
CASSVDAGNQPQHF	TGTGCCAGCAGTGTGGATGCGGGGAATCAGCCCCAGCATTTT	.	TRBV6-1	TRBJ1-5	.
CSARGTLREQYF	TGCAGTGCTAGAGGGACCCTTCGCGAGCAGTACTTC	.	TRBV20-1	TRBJ2-7	many
CASSGSGDNYGYTF	TGCGCCAGCAGCGGATCAGGGGATAACTATGGCTACACCTTC	.	TRBV5-1	TRBJ1-2	many
CASSQVTGWDTEAFF	TGTGCCAGCAGCCAAGTTACGGGATGGGACACTGAAGCTTTCTTT	.	TRBV7-3	TRBJ1-1	.
CASSIRGETEAFF	TGTGCCAGTAGTATCAGGGGGGAGACTGAAGCTTTCTTT	TRBD1	TRBV19	TRBJ1-1	.
CASSSDRGGTEAFF	TGCGCCAGCAGCTCCGACAGGGGGGGCACTGAAGCTTTCTTT	TRBD1	TRBV5-1	TRBJ1-1	many
CASSLGGRRTEAFF	TGTGCCAGCAGTTTAGGGGGGCGAAGGACTGAAGCTTTCTTT	.	TRBV27	TRBJ1-1	many